This T cell receptor (beta chain) was documented in a study of blood T cells in healthy people across ages. Regarding the study as a whole: Unsorted PBMCs ruled out conclusive naive versus antigen-experienced comparison. Not knowing donor CMV status may have confounded expanded clonotype changes.

This CDR3 is 15 amino acids long. Trimming took 0 bases from V and 7 from J; bases not matched to a gene: 5. CDR1 is SGHRS and CDR2 is YFSETQ in the germline V gene. Of note for this clonotype: Its antigen remains unknown.

With a J-beta primer mix and a sample-barcoded 5' primer, a second PCR ran about 7 to 12 cycles. TCRdb called the 5' RACE reads again in MiXCR, with one record for every CDR3 protein. This sample has fewer than 700,000 distinct CDR3 sequences, with around 50% found just once. The V call is TRBV5-1, the J call TRBJ1-4; 8 bases line up with TRBD1. Specimen: blood. The origin of this receptor is a man at least 80 years old in good health. Written as DNA, the CDR3 is TGCGCCAGCAGCTTGGGGACAGGGAGAAGTGAAAAACTGTTTTTT. This gives the protein CASSLGTGRSEKLFF.